The present TCR beta chain was sequenced within a study of CD8+ T cells in alopecia areata. Study as a whole: Tofacitinib dosing lasted 6 to 18 months, which was then followed by 6 months off drug.

The J segment lost 0 bases and the V segment lost 7 bases, leaving 5 bases of the junction unmatched. The germline V gene has CDR1 SQVTM and CDR2 ANQGSEA. The CDR3 consists of 13 residues. Notes on this clone: Its antigen is currently unknown.

Sorted populations comprised CD4+ and CD8+ T cells obtained from PBMCs. The sequencing template was cDNA reverse transcribed from extracted RNA. The assay was immunoSEQ multiplex PCR, and TCRdb's table has in-frame clones only and misses some. The data show about 69,000 clones, 55% to 75% seen once. General study points: Elevated clonality characterized lesional scalp relative to normal scalp, particularly in alopecia totalis/universalis.

The chain carries TRBV29-1 and TRBJ2-7, with 8 bases identical to TRBD1. Here the sequenced sample was CD8+ T cells sorted from blood, taken at week 0. The receptor was isolated from a human donor with alopecia areata. Written as DNA, the CDR3 is TGCAGCGCCGGGACAGGCAGCTCCTACGAGCAGTACTTC. It is translated as CSAGTGSSYEQYF.